These 20 T cell receptor beta chains were all obtained from the same sample, sequenced in a study of read filtering for tumor transcriptome and immune sequencing. This library used approximately 0.4 ug RNA and molecular barcoded adaptors spanning alpha/delta and beta/gamma chains. TCRdb itself ran the reads through MiXCR, one entry per CDR3 protein. Of 35,000 to 45,000 distinct CDR3 sequences listed, around 15% are singletons. The sequenced sample consisted of a population of CD138-negative cells sorted from bone marrow. Receptors originate from a donor at least 40 years old with multiple myeloma.

This clonotype was observed at least ten times. The rearrangement links TRBV20-1 to TRBJ2-7, with 8 positions matching TRBD2. The J segment lost 2 bases and the V segment lost 5 bases, leaving 5 bases of the junction unmatched. This CDR3 spans 13 amino acids. Germline V gene data show CDR1 as DFQATT and CDR2 as SNEGSKA (reference sequence). The CDR3: CSAVGLDTYEQYF. DNA for the CDR3: TGCAGTGCTGTGGGACTAGACACCTACGAGCAGTACTTC.

This clonotype was seen ten or more times. The CDR3: CSAGGLAGVSQYF. The CDR3, as DNA: TGCAGTGCTGGCGGACTAGCGGGAGTGTCACAGTATTTT. This chain joins TRBV20-1 and TRBJ2-3, with TRBD2 matching over 13 bases. Germline-derived CDR1 and CDR2 are DFQATT and SNEGSKA (reference sequence). V lost 5 bases, J lost 12 bases, and 8 bases stayed unmatched. This CDR3 spans 13 amino acids.

This clonotype has just a few counts. The chain recombines TRBV5-4 with TRBJ2-5; 8 bases align to TRBD2. With 4 bases clipped from V and 4 bases from J, the junction kept 12 bases outside the gene matches. The CDR3 is 16 amino acids. Per the germline V gene, CDR1 is SGHNT and CDR2 is YYREEE (reference sequence). The chain's CDR3 is CASSSGQAGDGETQYF. CDR3 nucleotide sequence: TGTGCCAGCAGCAGCGGACAAGCGGGAGATGGAGAGACCCAGTACTTC.

This clonotype appeared many times. The chain uses TRBV25-1 and TRBJ1-2; D possibly corresponds to TRBD1 (5 bases). CDR1 is MGHDK and CDR2 is SYGVNS in the germline V gene. The length of the CDR3 is 14 residues. The V and J ends lost 6 bases and 5 bases respectively, with 16 bases between them. The CDR3 protein is CASSFWGVRYGYTF. The CDR3 DNA follows: TGTGCCAGCAGCTTTTGGGGGGTTAGGTATGGCTACACCTTC.

This clonotype was recorded at least ten times. The chain uses TRBV29-1 and TRBJ2-1; no reliable D call. The CDR3 is 12 amino acids. Germline V gene lookup returns CDR1 SQVTM and CDR2 ANQGSEA. The V gene lost 2 bases and the J gene lost 0 bases, with 2 bases spanning the gap. CDR3: CSVESSYNEQFF. CDR3 DNA sequence: TGCAGCGTTGAAAGCTCCTACAATGAGCAGTTCTTC.

This clonotype was observed many times. In nucleotides, the CDR3 is TGTGCGGACAGCCCCCCTGGGGCCAACGTCCTGACTTTC. Residues: CADSPPGANVLTF. The rearrangement uses TRBV7-2 and TRBJ2-6; D might be TRBD1 (6 bases). The CDR3 contains 13 residues. Germline loops: CDR1 SGHTA, CDR2 FQGNSA.

Regarding this clonotype: A much larger clone lies one base from this, so it may be a read error. The chain has TRBV30 and TRBJ1-1, with D uncertain. The ends were cut back, 4 bases at V and 3 bases at J, with 6 bases in the middle. This CDR3 has 11 residues. Per the germline V gene, CDR1 is GTSNPN and CDR2 is SVGIG (reference sequence). CDR3 nucleotides: TGTGCCTGGACTACGGACACTGAAGCTTTCTTT. Protein sequence: CAWTTDTEAFF.

CDR3 DNA: TGTGCCAGCAGGGGAGGAGGGGGCAATGAGCAGTTCTTC. Translated: CASRGGGGNEQFF. This chain links TRBV7-2 with TRBJ2-1; D is perhaps TRBD1 or TRBD2 (6 bases each). Germline loops: CDR1 SGHTA, CDR2 FQGNSA. V was trimmed by 6 bases and J by 6 bases, leaving 12 bases between them. CDR3 length equals 13 residues. Together with reference TRBV7-2 and TRBJ2-1, the CDR3 gives the full variable domain: GAGVSQSPSNKVTEKGKDVELRCDPISGHTALYWYRQSLGQGLEFLIYFQGNSAPDKSGLPSDRFSAERTGGSVSTLTIQRTQQEDSAVYLCASRGGGGNEQFFGPGTRLTVL.

To note about this clonotype: This may come from a read error, since a much larger clone is one base off. The V gene is TRBV6-1, the J gene TRBJ2-1; tentatively, D is TRBD1 or TRBD2 (5 bases each). Per the germline V gene, CDR1 is MNHNS and CDR2 is SASEGT. V was clipped by 6 bases and J by 4 bases, with 16 bases between them. The CDR3 extends over 15 amino acids. The CDR3 nucleotides are TGTGCCAGCAGGGAACCCGGGACCGCGTACAATGAGCAGTTCTTC. It translates to CASREPGTAYNEQFF.

This chain uses TRBV29-1 with TRBJ2-7; 9 nucleotides line up with TRBD1. V shed 6 bases and J 0 bases; nucleotides not matched to a gene: 3. CDR1 and CDR2 from the germline V gene are SQVTM and ANQGSEA. The CDR3 is 13 residues long. The CDR3 spells CSVQQGASYEQYF. The CDR3 nucleotides are TGCAGCGTCCAACAGGGGGCCTCCTACGAGCAGTACTTC.

This clonotype was seen more than once but under ten times. This may come from a read error, since a much larger clone is one base off. J is TRBJ2-1 and V is TRBV20-1, with 10 bases fitting TRBD2. From germline, CDR1 is DFQATT and CDR2 SNEGSKA (reference sequence). The CDR3 contains 14 residues. CDR3 residues: CSAGDSAGGKEQFF. The DNA of the CDR3 is TGCAGTGCTGGAGATTCAGCGGGAGGGAAAGAGCAGTTCTTC.

This clonotype has at least ten counts. J is TRBJ1-4 and V is TRBV19; D remains ambiguous. Between the trimmed V and J ends, which lost 5 bases and 8 bases, there was a span of 12 bases. Germline V gene data show CDR1 as LNHDA and CDR2 as SQIVND (reference sequence). The CDR3 runs to 13 residues. The CDR3 spells CASSLLTWEKLFF. The CDR3 bases are TGTGCCAGTAGTCTGTTGACATGGGAAAAACTGTTTTTT.

Points on this clonotype: A much larger clone differs from this one at a single base, so this may be a read error. The chain has TRBV10-3 and TRBJ2-2; D is uncertain. Germline CDR1 reads ENHRY; CDR2 reads SYGVKD. This CDR3 region has 13 residues. The CDR3 nucleotides read TGTGCCATCGGTGAGTTGGATACCGGGGAGCTGTTTTTT. Protein product: CAIGELDTGELFF.

The table lists this clonotype with many counts. The chain is built from TRBV20-1 and TRBJ2-1; no firm D call. Trimming cost V 5 bases and J 6 bases, with 8 bases left between them. This CDR3 spans 11 amino acids. The germline V gene has CDR1 DFQATT and CDR2 SNEGSKA (reference sequence). The CDR3: CSARNSNEQFF. In DNA form, the CDR3 reads TGCAGTGCTCGGAACAGCAATGAGCAGTTCTTC.

This clonotype was recorded many times. The rearrangement links TRBV13 to TRBJ1-1; D perhaps matches TRBD1 (5 bases). Deletions cut 0 bases from V and 1 base from J, with 12 bases between. The CDR3 totals 16 residues. Per the germline V gene, CDR1 is PRHDT and CDR2 is FYEKMQ (reference sequence). CDR3 loop: CASSLGQARGNTEAFF. Written as DNA, the CDR3 is TGTGCCAGCAGCTTAGGACAGGCGAGGGGGAACACTGAAGCTTTCTTT. Variable domain in full (rest from reference TRBV13 and TRBJ1-1): AAGVIQSPRHLIKEKRETATLKCYPIPRHDTVYWYQQGPGQDPQFLISFYEKMQSDKGSIPDRFSAQQFSDYHSELNMSSLELGDSALYFCASSLGQARGNTEAFFGQGTRLTVV.

This clonotype turned up a few times. The gene calls are TRBV9 and TRBJ2-1; 11 nucleotides agree with TRBD2. The V gene's germline CDR1 is SGDLS and CDR2 YYNGEE. This CDR3 is built from 15 residues. V lost 4 bases, J lost 7 bases, and 7 bases stayed unmatched. CDR3 in DNA: TGTGCCAGCAGCACCGGGACTAGCGGATGGAATGAGCAGTTCTTC. It yields the protein CASSTGTSGWNEQFF.

This clonotype was detected ten times or more. V usage is TRBV20-1 and J usage is TRBJ2-2; 8 bases line up with TRBD2. Germline V gene sequence: CDR1 DFQATT, CDR2 SNEGSKA (reference sequence). V lost 1 base and J lost 6; bases outside the gene matches: 1. This CDR3 spans 13 amino acids. This CDR3 is CSARGRGAGELFF. Here the CDR3 DNA reads TGCAGTGCTAGAGGGCGGGGGGCCGGGGAGCTGTTTTTT.

This clonotype has ten or more counts. V usage is TRBV12-3 or TRBV12-4 and J usage is TRBJ2-2; tentative D call: TRBD1 (6 bases). V was shortened by 5 bases and J by 1 base, with 11 bases between the two germline ends. This CDR3 spans 15 amino acids. CDR3 bases: TGTGCCAGCAGTGCGAACAGGGTGAACACCGGGGAGCTGTTTTTT. Translated: CASSANRVNTGELFF.

Ten or more counts support this clonotype. The chain employs TRBV20-1 and TRBJ1-4, with a possible D match to TRBD1 (6 bases). The V end lost 6 bases, the J end lost 4 bases, and 12 bases lay between the germline ends. This CDR3 region has 13 residues. CDR1 is DFQATT, CDR2 SNEGSKA, per germline (reference sequence). CDR3 nucleotides: TGCAGTGCCCAGGACAGTTTTAATGAAAAACTGTTTTTT. As protein: CSAQDSFNEKLFF.

This clonotype has a count of ten or more. The chain combines TRBV20-1 with TRBJ2-1; the match to TRBD2 covers 8 bases. The V segment lost 6 bases and the J segment 6 bases; nucleotides outside the gene matches: 10. The CDR3 consists of 14 residues. The germline V gene encodes CDR1 DFQATT and CDR2 SNEGSKA (reference sequence). The CDR3 spells CSAVGRATLNEQFF. In nucleotides, the CDR3 is TGCAGTGCCGTCGGGAGGGCCACTCTCAATGAGCAGTTCTTC.